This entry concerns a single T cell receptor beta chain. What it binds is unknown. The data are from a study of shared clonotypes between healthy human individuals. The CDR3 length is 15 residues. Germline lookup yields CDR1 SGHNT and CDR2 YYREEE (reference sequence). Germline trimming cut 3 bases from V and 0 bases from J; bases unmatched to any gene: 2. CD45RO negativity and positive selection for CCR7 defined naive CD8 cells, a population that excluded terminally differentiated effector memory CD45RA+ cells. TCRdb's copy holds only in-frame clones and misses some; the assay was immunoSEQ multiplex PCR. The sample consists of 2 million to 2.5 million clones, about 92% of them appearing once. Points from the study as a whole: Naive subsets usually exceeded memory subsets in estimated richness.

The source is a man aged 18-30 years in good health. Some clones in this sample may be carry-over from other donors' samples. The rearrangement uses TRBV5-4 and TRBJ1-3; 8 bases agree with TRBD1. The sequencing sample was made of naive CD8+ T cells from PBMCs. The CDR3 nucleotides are TGTGCCAGCAGCTATACAGGGGGCTCTGGAAACACCATATATTTT. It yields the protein CASSYTGGSGNTIYF.